A single sample gave rise to the 30 T cell receptor beta chains below, sequenced in a study of PD-1 blockade in classical Hodgkin lymphoma. Autologous stem cell transplantation was followed by relapse in every patient, and brentuximab vedotin exposure varied. Only in-frame clones appear in the TCRdb table, and some are missing; sequencing was by immunoSEQ multiplex PCR. The data hold some 95,000 clones, with 85% to 90% observed a single time. The specimen was peripheral blood mononuclear cells (PBMCs), collected before the second cycle of nivolumab. The receptors here all came from a human donor with classical Hodgkin lymphoma.

The chain joins TRBV13 to TRBJ1-4, with 8 positions matching TRBD1. V lost 4 bases, J lost 3 bases, and 1 base stayed unmatched. CDR3 size: 14 residues. Germline CDR1 PRHDT, CDR2 FYEKMQ (reference sequence). The DNA for the CDR3 is TGTGCCAGCAGCTCCAGGGGGCCTAATGAAAAACTGTTTTTT. As protein: CASSSRGPNEKLFF. The full variable domain, with the rest looked up from reference TRBV13 and TRBJ1-4, is AAGVIQSPRHLIKEKRETATLKCYPIPRHDTVYWYQQGPGQDPQFLISFYEKMQSDKGSIPDRFSAQQFSDYHSELNMSSLELGDSALYFCASSSRGPNEKLFFGSGTQLSVL.

This clone came up once. V is TRBV14 and J is TRBJ1-6; possibly TRBD1 for D (6 bases). Germline CDR1 reads SGHDN; CDR2 reads FVKESK. V lost 8 bases, J lost 8 bases, and 13 bases lay in between. The CDR3 is made up of 13 amino acids. The CDR3 here is CASSGQRHSPLHF. CDR3 coding DNA: TGTGCCAGCTCTGGACAGCGCCATTCACCCCTCCACTTT.

The J gene is TRBJ2-7, the V gene TRBV4-2; maybe TRBD1 (6 bases). Trimming left V 0 bases short and J 4 bases short, with 10 bases between. The CDR3 is 14 residues long. The V gene's germline CDR1 is LGHNA and CDR2 YNFKEQ. CDR3 amino acids: CASSQDRGSYEQYF. DNA of the CDR3: TGTGCCAGCAGCCAAGATAGGGGGAGTTACGAGCAGTACTTC.

The rearrangement joins TRBV5-1 to TRBJ2-7; D possibly uses TRBD1 or TRBD2 (5 bases each). Trimming removed 4 bases at V and 9 bases at J, with 20 bases between. Looked up from germline, CDR1 is SGHRS and CDR2 is YFSETQ. CDR3 length: 14 amino acids. This CDR3 is CASSPIAGAGGQYF. The CDR3 bases are TGCGCCAGCAGCCCGATCGCCGGGGCCGGCGGGCAGTACTTC.

This chain links TRBV7-8 with TRBJ1-5, with a weak D call TRBD1 (5 bases). Trimming took off 1 base at V and 7 bases at J, with 17 bases between the two ends. In germline, CDR1 is SGHVS, CDR2 FQNEAQ. The CDR3 is 16 residues long. DNA for the CDR3: TGTGCCAGCAGCTTAGGGGGGTTTGGGTTAGGACAGCCCCAGCATTTT. This encodes CASSLGGFGLGQPQHF.

The J gene is TRBJ2-7, the V gene TRBV30, with 9 bases aligning to TRBD2. CDR3 length equals 15 residues. Germline CDR1 is GTSNPN and CDR2 is SVGIG (reference sequence). The trim removed 1 base at V and 1 base at J, leaving 5 bases unmatched. The CDR3 region is CAWSGGTSLSYEQYF. In DNA form, the CDR3 reads TGTGCCTGGAGTGGGGGGACTAGCCTATCCTACGAGCAGTACTTC.

The chain links TRBV10-2 to TRBJ2-7; 7 bases fit TRBD2. This CDR3 has 16 amino acids. V dropped 5 bases and J dropped 0; count of bases not matched to a gene: 10. The germline V gene has CDR1 WSHSY and CDR2 SAAADI. The CDR3 loop reads CASSFPGLPISYEQYF. CDR3 nucleotides: TGCGCCAGCAGTTTCCCGGGACTACCGATCTCCTACGAGCAGTACTTC.

V usage is TRBV14 and J usage is TRBJ1-4, with a weak D call TRBD1 (6 bases). The CDR3 runs to 14 residues. In germline, CDR1 is SGHDN, CDR2 FVKESK. V was cut by 5 bases and J by 7 bases, with 14 bases left in between. In nucleotides, the CDR3 is TGTGCCAGCAGCACACAGGGTTTGGGTGAAAAACTGTTTTTT. This encodes CASSTQGLGEKLFF.

This rearrangement joins TRBV11-3 to TRBJ2-5, with 7 nucleotides matching TRBD2. The CDR3 has 15 residues. Trimming at V came to 5 bases and at J to 5 bases, leaving 11 bases not matched to a gene. CDR1 and CDR2 (germline): SGHNT, YENEEA. CDR3 loop: CASSVGTSGRETQYF. The CDR3 DNA sequence: TGTGCCAGCAGCGTAGGAACTTCCGGGAGGGAGACCCAGTACTTC.

This chain connects TRBV6-1 to TRBJ2-7; possible D gene TRBD1, 7 bases. V dropped 4 bases and J dropped 2 bases, with 12 bases sitting between them. The CDR3 consists of 14 residues. The germline V gene has CDR1 MNHNS and CDR2 SASEGT. CDR3 in DNA: TGTGCCAGCAGTGGAGGCGGGACAGCCTACGAGCAGTACTTC. This sequence encodes CASSGGGTAYEQYF.

This rearrangement joins TRBV7-2 to TRBJ2-7; TRBD1 is a possible D gene (5 bases). The V gene lost 1 base and the J gene lost 0 bases, with 10 bases spanning the gap. Per germline, CDR1 SGHTA and CDR2 FQGNSA. The length of the CDR3 is 15 residues. The CDR3 reads CASSLVGQVSYEQYF. For the CDR3, the DNA is TGTGCCAGCAGCTTAGTGGGGCAGGTCTCCTACGAGCAGTACTTC.

The V and J genes are TRBV28 and TRBJ2-3; TRBD2 matches 7 bases. V was clipped by 3 bases and J by 1 base; unmatched bases: 10. The CDR3 extends over 17 amino acids. Germline CDR1 reads MDHEN; CDR2 reads SYDVKM. Here the CDR3 DNA reads TGTGCCAGCAGTTTGAGAGGACTAGTGGGAGGCACAGATACGCAGTATTTT. It yields the protein CASSLRGLVGGTDTQYF.

The rearrangement uses TRBV5-1 and TRBJ2-5; 12 bases agree with TRBD2. The junction had 7 bases not matched to a gene; V was cut back by 5 bases and J by 5 bases. This CDR3 is built from 15 residues. Germline CDR1 reads SGHRS; CDR2 reads YFSETQ. CDR3 in DNA: TGCGCCAGCAGGCTAGCGGGAGGGCCAGGGGAGACCCAGTACTTC. Translation gives CASRLAGGPGETQYF.

The table lists this clone with a count of one. The chain combines TRBV10-3 with TRBJ1-2; 7 nucleotides agree with TRBD1. This CDR3 comprises 15 residues. V was clipped by 6 bases and J by 8 bases; unmatched bases: 15. The germline V gene encodes CDR1 ENHRY and CDR2 SYGVKD. The DNA of the CDR3 is TGTGCCATCAGGACAGGGTGGGAAGAATCTTCGGGCTACACCTTC. Amino acid sequence: CAIRTGWEESSGYTF.

The chain recombines TRBV5-1 with TRBJ2-2; D gene unclear. CDR1 SGHRS and CDR2 YFSETQ come from the germline V gene. V was clipped by 0 bases and J by 8 bases, with 8 bases between them. The CDR3 has 13 amino acids. For the CDR3, the DNA is TGCGCCAGCAGCTTGGACCCGACGGGGGAGCTGTTTTTT. It encodes CASSLDPTGELFF.

In nucleotides, the CDR3 is TGTGCCAGCAACTCAGTAGAGACAGGGAGGGACCCAGATGGCTACACCTTC. This encodes CASNSVETGRDPDGYTF. The chain links TRBV7-8 to TRBJ1-2, with TRBD1 matching over 7 bases. This CDR3 contains 17 residues. J gave up 6 bases and V 7 bases, and 20 bases lay outside the gene matches. CDR1 is SGHVS and CDR2 is FQNEAQ in the germline V gene.

CDR3 protein: CASSVGSLTDTQYF. Written as DNA, the CDR3 is TGTGCCAGCAGCGTAGGCAGCCTCACAGATACGCAGTATTTT. The chain uses TRBV9 and TRBJ2-3; D remains ambiguous. Germline CDR1 reads SGDLS; CDR2 reads YYNGEE. The CDR3 has 14 residues. V lost 0 bases, J lost 2 bases, and 7 bases lay in between.

This clone has a handful of counts. V is TRBV5-1 and J is TRBJ1-4; 7 nucleotides align to TRBD1. The CDR3 contains 18 residues. Germline V gene sequence: CDR1 SGHRS, CDR2 YFSETQ. J lost 3 bases, V lost 5 bases, and 16 bases had no gene match. The CDR3 is CASSSGDLRDSPNEKLFF. The DNA of the CDR3 is TGCGCCAGCAGTTCGGGAGACCTCAGGGACAGCCCTAATGAAAAACTGTTTTTT.

The rearrangement joins TRBV4-1 to TRBJ2-5, with D tentatively TRBD2 (6 bases). This CDR3 region has 14 residues. V was cut by 1 base and J by 4 bases, with 10 bases left in between. Per the germline V gene, CDR1 is MGHRA and CDR2 is YSYEKL. This chain's CDR3 is CASSQGLVIETQYF. Written as DNA, the CDR3 is TGCGCCAGCAGCCAAGGACTAGTGATAGAGACCCAGTACTTC.

The chain couples TRBV27 to TRBJ1-3; D might be TRBD1 (5 bases). V lost 2 bases and J 2 bases, leaving 10 bases between the germline ends. Germline assignment: CDR1 MNHEY and CDR2 SMNVEV (reference sequence). The CDR3 runs 15 residues. The CDR3 here is CASSLPMTAGNTIYF. CDR3 in DNA: TGTGCCAGCAGTTTACCCATGACAGCTGGAAACACCATATATTTT.

The CDR3: CASSLVQSSYNEQFF. In DNA, the CDR3 is TGTGCCAGCAGCTTAGTCCAGAGCTCCTACAATGAGCAGTTCTTC. The rearrangement joins TRBV11-2 to TRBJ2-1; no clear D. The CDR3 has 15 amino acids. CDR1 is SGHAT, CDR2 FQNNGV, per germline. V lost 1 base to trimming and J lost 0 bases, with 7 bases between them.

The chain links TRBV5-5 to TRBJ2-7; a weak D match, TRBD1 (5 bases). The CDR3 loop spans 14 amino acids. V lost 7 bases, J lost 4 bases, and 18 bases lay in between. In germline, CDR1 is SGHKS, CDR2 YYEKEE (reference sequence). CDR3 protein: CASFLDRKAYEQYF. Here the CDR3 DNA reads TGTGCCAGCTTTCTTGACAGAAAAGCGTACGAGCAGTACTTC.

The rearrangement links TRBV5-4 to TRBJ2-3, with D tentatively TRBD2 (5 bases). CDR1 is SGHNT, CDR2 YYREEE, per germline (reference sequence). The CDR3 consists of 13 residues. V was pared by 3 bases and J by 1 base, with 6 bases between. The CDR3 loop is CASSSRGTDTQYF. The DNA for the CDR3 is TGTGCCAGCAGCTCGCGGGGCACAGATACGCAGTATTTT.

Details on this clone: Germline is not matched at one junction end, which may reflect a read error. This sequence joins TRBV7-7 and TRBJ2-2, with no clear D. The CDR3 sequence is 13 residues long. Germline CDR1 reads SSHAT; CDR2 reads FNYEAQ (reference sequence). The CDR3 is CASSLDVNGELFF. Here the CDR3 DNA reads TGTGCTAGCAGCTTAGACGTTAACGGGGAGCTGTTTTTT.

This chain uses TRBV27 with TRBJ1-5; D unresolved. The ends were cut back, 2 bases at V and 9 bases at J, with 11 bases in the middle. The CDR3 is 13 amino acids. Germline assignment: CDR1 MNHEY and CDR2 SMNVEV (reference sequence). The CDR3 sequence is CASSLRDLGPQHF. The DNA for the CDR3 is TGTGCCAGCAGTTTACGGGATCTCGGGCCCCAGCATTTT.

The chain employs TRBV6-1 and TRBJ2-2, with D perhaps matching TRBD1 (5 bases). This CDR3 region has 13 residues. Per germline, CDR1 MNHNS and CDR2 SASEGT. V was cut by 8 bases and J by 4 bases, with 11 bases left in between. CDR3 DNA sequence: TGTGCCAGCTTCCAGGGTCTCACCGGGGAGCTGTTTTTT. Its translation is CASFQGLTGELFF.

This clone was recorded once. The J gene is TRBJ2-7, the V gene TRBV10-1, with D hard to call. CDR3 length: 14 residues. Germline-derived CDR1 and CDR2 are WNHNN and SYGVQD (reference sequence). Trimming removed 1 base at V and 7 bases at J, with 14 bases between. CDR3 residues: CASSELSLLGEQYF. The CDR3 DNA follows: TGCGCCAGCAGTGAGTTGAGCTTGCTGGGGGAGCAGTACTTC.

The rearrangement joins TRBV4-1 to TRBJ1-3; D is unresolved. V lost 0 bases, J lost 4 bases, and 16 bases lay in between. There are 17 residues in the CDR3. CDR1 and CDR2 (germline): MGHRA, YSYEKL. The CDR3 loop is CASSQDPSWGKGNTIYF. Here the CDR3 DNA reads TGCGCCAGCAGCCAAGACCCATCGTGGGGAAAGGGAAACACCATATATTTT.

In this sample, this clone turned up once. V usage is TRBV27 and J usage is TRBJ1-2; 7 positions agree with TRBD1. The junction had 8 bases not matched to a gene; V was cut back by 1 base and J by 0 bases. The germline CDR1 and CDR2 sequences are MNHEY and SMNVEV (reference sequence). CDR3 length equals 17 residues. CDR3 nucleotides: TGTGCCAGCAGTTTATTGGGGGACAGCCGAGCTAACTATGGCTACACCTTC. This codes for CASSLLGDSRANYGYTF.

The J gene is TRBJ2-2, the V gene TRBV10-2; D remains unclear. Germline V lookup: CDR1 WSHSY, CDR2 SAAADI. The CDR3 spans 14 residues. V was shortened by 6 bases and J by 0 bases, with 8 bases between the two germline ends. The CDR3, as DNA: TGCGCCAGCAGCGACCCGTCGAACACCGGGGAGCTGTTTTTT. This sequence encodes CASSDPSNTGELFF.